The 25 T cell receptor beta chains in this list originate from one sample, sequenced in a study of response to subunit inactivated influenza vaccine. TCRdb redid the calling of the RT-PCR reads with MiXCR, one entry per CDR3 protein. The data contain hundreds of thousands of distinct CDR3 sequences, 10% to 15% of them singletons. Source: PBMCs from blood, taken 40 to 50 days after vaccination. These receptors were obtained from a man in his fifties who received an inactivated influenza vaccine.

For this clonotype: A junction end diverges from the germline sequence, so it may reflect a read error. The rearrangement links TRBV5-1 to TRBJ2-5; possibly TRBD2 for D (5 bases). This CDR3 has 14 residues. The germline CDR1 and CDR2 sequences are SGHRS and YFSETQ. CDR3 sequence reads: CASILGGGEETQYF. CDR3 sequence (DNA): TGCGCCAGCATCTTGGGTGGAGGTGAAGAGACCCAGTACTTC.

This clonotype was seen a handful of times. This chain uses TRBV9 with TRBJ2-5; D not certain. The CDR3 runs 14 residues. Germline CDR1 and CDR2: SGDLS and YYNGEE. V lost 0 bases and J lost 2, with 8 bases in between. CDR3 in amino acids: CASSVASGQETQYF. The CDR3 DNA follows: TGTGCCAGCAGCGTAGCTTCCGGACAAGAGACCCAGTACTTC.

This clonotype has more than one count but fewer than ten. The chain is built from TRBV6-1 and TRBJ2-1; the match to TRBD2 covers 9 bases. Germline V gives CDR1 MNHNS, CDR2 SASEGT. The CDR3 is 17 residues long. V lost 5 bases, J lost 0 bases, and 8 bases stayed unmatched. DNA of the CDR3: TGTGCCAGCAGTCGACTTAGCGGGGGCCTCTCCTACAATGAGCAGTTCTTC. It specifies CASSRLSGGLSYNEQFF.

CDR3 residues: CASSEGDRDDYEQYF. CDR3 bases: TGTGCCAGCAGTGAAGGGGACAGGGACGACTACGAGCAGTACTTC. This chain joins TRBV2 and TRBJ2-7; TRBD1 matches at 9 bases. The J segment lost 3 bases and the V segment lost 1 base, leaving 4 bases of the junction unmatched. The length of the CDR3 is 15 residues. Looked up from germline, CDR1 is SNHLY and CDR2 is FYNNEI.

In its sample, this clonotype was seen many times. The gene calls are TRBV4-3 and TRBJ1-6; tentative D call: TRBD1 (5 bases). Germline V lookup: CDR1 LGHNA, CDR2 YSLEER. The CDR3 has 15 residues. With 0 bases removed from V and 6 bases from J, the gap between germline ends came to 9 bases. The CDR3 protein is CASSQDGGSNSPLHF. Written as DNA, the CDR3 is TGCGCCAGCAGCCAAGACGGGGGGAGTAATTCACCCCTCCACTTT.

This clonotype was observed a few times. The chain combines TRBV9 with TRBJ1-1; D not resolved. Germline loops: CDR1 SGDLS, CDR2 YYNGEE. Deletions cut 0 bases from V and 4 bases from J, with 10 bases between. This CDR3 has 14 residues. CDR3 sequence: CASSVVPVRTEAFF. Here the CDR3 DNA reads TGTGCCAGCAGCGTAGTTCCGGTTCGCACTGAAGCTTTCTTT.

This clonotype came up a few times. The chain carries TRBV25-1 and TRBJ1-2; D unresolved. CDR1 and CDR2 from the germline V gene are MGHDK and SYGVNS. The length of the CDR3 is 13 residues. The V and J ends lost 4 bases and 4 bases respectively, with 10 bases between them. The CDR3 is CASSGGSGYGYTF. The CDR3 DNA is TGTGCCAGCAGTGGAGGTTCGGGCTATGGCTACACCTTC.

This clonotype has a count of ten or more. The chain uses TRBV7-9 and TRBJ1-2; D not certain. The CDR3 length is 14 residues. Germline V gene data show CDR1 as SEHNR and CDR2 as FQNEAQ (reference sequence). Trimming stripped 5 bases from V and 6 bases from J, with 16 bases between. The CDR3 is CASSPWEGIHGYTF. The CDR3 DNA follows: TGTGCCAGCAGCCCCTGGGAGGGTATCCATGGCTACACCTTC.

This clonotype has a handful of counts. The chain is built from TRBV7-9 and TRBJ2-3; the D gene is possibly TRBD2 (5 bases). Germline lookup yields CDR1 SEHNR and CDR2 FQNEAQ (reference sequence). CDR3 length equals 13 residues. Deletions cut 2 bases from V and 6 bases from J, with 9 bases between. The CDR3 sequence: CASSLWESDTQYF. DNA of the CDR3: TGTGCCAGCAGCTTATGGGAGTCGGATACGCAGTATTTT.

In its sample, this clonotype was seen a few times. The V call is TRBV12-3 or TRBV12-4, the J call TRBJ2-6; D is unclear. CDR3 length: 15 residues. With 6 bases removed from V and 0 bases from J, the gap between germline ends came to 9 bases. The CDR3 here is CASSRGSSGANVLTF. As DNA, the CDR3 is TGTGCCAGCAGCAGAGGTAGCTCTGGGGCCAACGTCCTGACTTTC.

This clonotype was seen more than once but under ten times. The chain links TRBV20-1 to TRBJ1-5; 7 nucleotides agree with TRBD1. J was trimmed by 4 bases and V by 4 bases; bases with no gene match: 7. This CDR3 has 14 amino acids. Germline CDR1 is DFQATT and CDR2 is SNEGSKA (reference sequence). This chain's CDR3 is CSAKNPGGNQPQHF. CDR3 DNA sequence: TGCAGTGCTAAAAACCCAGGGGGGAATCAGCCCCAGCATTTT.

This clonotype was recorded at least ten times. The chain joins TRBV20-1 to TRBJ1-1; TRBD1 aligns across 7 bases. Germline CDR1 DFQATT, CDR2 SNEGSKA (reference sequence). This CDR3 is 12 amino acids long. The V and J ends lost 4 bases and 3 bases, in that order; junction bases with no gene match: 2. DNA for the CDR3: TGCAGTGCTACAGGGGGGCACACTGAAGCTTTCTTT. The encoded protein is CSATGGHTEAFF.

This clonotype was counted between two and nine times. The chain carries TRBV7-2 and TRBJ2-6, with a tentative D call TRBD1 (6 bases). From germline, CDR1 is SGHTA and CDR2 FQGNSA. CDR3 length equals 15 residues. V was clipped by 5 bases and J by 2 bases, with 10 bases between them. The CDR3 region is CASSPHRAGANVLTF. In DNA form, the CDR3 reads TGTGCCAGCAGCCCCCACAGGGCTGGGGCCAACGTCCTGACTTTC.

In this sample, this clonotype turned up many times. The chain is built from TRBV5-1 and TRBJ2-3; 8 bases are a match to TRBD1. The ends lost 3 bases at V and 4 bases at J; junction bases unmatched: 10. The CDR3 covers 16 residues. Looked up from germline, CDR1 is SGHRS and CDR2 is YFSETQ. The CDR3 protein is CASSYGQGAVADTQYF. The CDR3 DNA sequence: TGCGCCAGCAGCTACGGACAGGGCGCGGTGGCAGATACGCAGTATTTT.

The V call is TRBV7-2, the J call TRBJ1-2; D unclear. The CDR3 covers 15 residues. Germline assignment: CDR1 SGHTA and CDR2 FQGNSA. V was shortened by 5 bases and J by 4 bases, with 17 bases between the two germline ends. CDR3 loop: CASSPGGGEGYGYTF. CDR3 sequence (DNA): TGTGCCAGCAGCCCCGGCGGCGGGGAGGGCTATGGCTACACCTTC.

The chain is built from TRBV5-4 and TRBJ1-2, with TRBD1 as a possible D gene (5 bases). The CDR3 is 15 amino acids. V was shortened by 4 bases and J by 4 bases, with 17 bases between the two germline ends. Germline-derived CDR1 and CDR2 are SGHNT and YYREEE (reference sequence). CDR3 bases: TGTGCCAGCAGCATTGGACAAATGCCCCTCTATGGCTACACCTTC. Translated: CASSIGQMPLYGYTF.

The sample holds a few counts of this clonotype. The chain links TRBV29-1 to TRBJ2-3, with 9 nucleotides matching TRBD2. The V gene's germline CDR1 is SQVTM and CDR2 ANQGSEA. Unmatched junction bases numbered 1, after V lost 0 bases and J lost 0 bases. The CDR3 consists of 15 residues. CDR3 residues: CSVEDLAGSTDTQYF. DNA for the CDR3: TGCAGCGTTGAAGATCTAGCGGGGAGCACAGATACGCAGTATTTT.

This clonotype was seen ten or more times. The chain combines TRBV12-3 or TRBV12-4 with TRBJ1-5, with unresolved D. CDR3 length: 15 amino acids. V shed 3 bases and J shed 3 bases, with 12 bases lying between them. Written as DNA, the CDR3 is TGTGCCAGCAGTTTGGATCGAGGGATCAATCAGCCCCAGCATTTT. Amino acid sequence: CASSLDRGINQPQHF.

A single count supports this clonotype. V and J are TRBV7-6 and TRBJ2-2, with D tentatively TRBD2 (6 bases). The length of the CDR3 is 16 residues. Per the germline V gene, CDR1 is SGHVS and CDR2 is FNYEAQ. V was shortened by 1 base and J by 0 bases, with 9 bases between the two germline ends. CDR3 region: CASSLEAGSNTGELFF. The CDR3 nucleotides read TGTGCCAGCAGCTTAGAGGCGGGATCGAACACCGGGGAGCTGTTTTTT.

This clonotype was seen many times. Relative to the germline gene, one junction end is altered; a read error may explain this. The rearrangement links TRBV4-3 to TRBJ2-7, with D perhaps matching TRBD1 (5 bases). This CDR3 contains 13 residues. Germline loops: CDR1 LGHNA, CDR2 YSLEER. CDR3 in amino acids: CASSQDQGYEQYF. The CDR3 nucleotides are TGTGCCAGCAGCCAAGATCAGGGTTACGAGCAGTACTTC.

The genes are TRBV12-3 or TRBV12-4 and TRBJ2-1, with 9 nucleotides matching TRBD2. The CDR3 totals 18 residues. The V segment lost 3 bases and the J segment 0 bases; nucleotides outside the gene matches: 9. The CDR3 loop reads CASSLGGGVGSSYNEQFF. CDR3 DNA: TGTGCCAGCAGTTTGGGCGGGGGGGTTGGTAGCTCCTACAATGAGCAGTTCTTC.

This clonotype appeared many times. The chain has TRBV27 and TRBJ1-5; TRBD1 matches at 8 bases. The CDR3 extends over 14 amino acids. V lost 5 bases to trimming and J lost 6 bases; unmatched junction nucleotides: 6. Germline CDR1 is MNHEY and CDR2 is SMNVEV (reference sequence). In DNA, the CDR3 is TGTGCCAGCAGTCCCCGGGACAGGTTTCAGCCCCAGCATTTT. This gives the protein CASSPRDRFQPQHF.

The rearrangement joins TRBV20-1 to TRBJ2-3; 7 bases match TRBD1. V shed 4 bases and J 6 bases; nucleotides not matched to a gene: 16. This CDR3 has 16 amino acids. Germline assignment: CDR1 DFQATT and CDR2 SNEGSKA (reference sequence). CDR3 sequence reads: CSAKGRPDRDPDTQYF. CDR3 bases: TGCAGTGCTAAAGGCAGGCCTGACAGGGATCCGGATACGCAGTATTTT.

This chain connects TRBV5-6 to TRBJ2-7, with a weak D call TRBD2 (6 bases). This CDR3 comprises 14 residues. Trimming stripped 1 base from V and 7 bases from J, with 15 bases between. CDR1 SGHDT and CDR2 YYEEEE come from the germline V gene. This CDR3 reads CASSLYGGRREQYF. CDR3 nucleotides: TGTGCCAGCAGCTTGTATGGGGGGAGGCGGGAGCAGTACTTC.

V usage is TRBV20-1 and J usage is TRBJ2-4; 9 positions agree with TRBD1. The CDR3 is made up of 16 amino acids. J lost 3 bases, V lost 5 bases, and 11 bases had no gene match. Per germline, CDR1 DFQATT and CDR2 SNEGSKA (reference sequence). The CDR3 DNA reads as TGCAGTGCTGAACCCGCGGACAGGGGAGGCAAAAACATTCAGTACTTC. It yields the protein CSAEPADRGGKNIQYF.